The clone carrying this T cell receptor (beta chain) was seen many times. Its target is unknown. This sample was taken from a study of identical twins. General study results and limits: Weaker excess twin sharing was observed in beta out-of-frame sequences.

A single record per CDR3 protein comes from TCRdb applying MiXCR to the 5' RACE reads. The top ten hold 5.1% of the sample, which has about 210,000 distinct CDR3 sequences, less than 10% seen once. V shed 5 bases, J shed 4 bases, and the junction held 6 bases outside the gene matches. This CDR3 is 14 amino acids long. Germline V gene sequence: CDR1 SGHVS, CDR2 FNYEAQ. The rearrangement joins TRBV7-6 to TRBJ2-3; 7 bases fit TRBD1. The specimen sequenced was memory (CD45RO+) T cells sorted from blood. This TCR was sampled from a woman aged 18-29 years in good health. CDR3 in amino acids: CASSPRGRADTQYF. The DNA of the CDR3 is TGTGCCAGCAGCCCGAGGGGGCGAGCAGATACGCAGTATTTT.